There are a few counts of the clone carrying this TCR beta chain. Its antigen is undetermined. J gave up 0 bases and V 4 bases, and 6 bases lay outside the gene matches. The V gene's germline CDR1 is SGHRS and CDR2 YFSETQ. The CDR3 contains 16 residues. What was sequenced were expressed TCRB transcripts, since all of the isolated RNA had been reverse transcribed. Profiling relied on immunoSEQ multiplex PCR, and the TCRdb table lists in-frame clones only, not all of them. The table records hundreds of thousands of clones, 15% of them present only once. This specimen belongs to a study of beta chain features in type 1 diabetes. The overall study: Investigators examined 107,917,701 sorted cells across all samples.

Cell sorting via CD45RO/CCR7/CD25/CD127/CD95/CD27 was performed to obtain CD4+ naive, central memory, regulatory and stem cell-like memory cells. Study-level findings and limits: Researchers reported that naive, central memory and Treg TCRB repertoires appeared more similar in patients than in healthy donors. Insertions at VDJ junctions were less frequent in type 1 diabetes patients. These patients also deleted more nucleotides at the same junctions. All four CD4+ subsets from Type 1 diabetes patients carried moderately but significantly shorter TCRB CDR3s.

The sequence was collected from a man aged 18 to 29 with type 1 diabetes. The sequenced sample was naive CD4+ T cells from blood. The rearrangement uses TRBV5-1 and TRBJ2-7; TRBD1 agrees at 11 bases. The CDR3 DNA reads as TGCGCCAGCAGCATAGGACAGGGGGCCCTCTCCTACGAGCAGTACTTC. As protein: CASSIGQGALSYEQYF.